This TCR beta chain was recorded in a study of blood T cells in healthy people across ages. Primers used in a second PCR of roughly 7 to 12 cycles were a sample-barcoded 5' primer and a J-beta primer mix. TCRdb itself ran the 5' RACE reads through MiXCR, one entry per CDR3 protein. The sample shows around 1.7 million distinct CDR3 sequences, approximately 28% of them seen only once. V lost 5 bases, J lost 4 bases, and 9 bases lay in between. The CDR3 extends over 11 amino acids. The germline CDR1 and CDR2 sequences are DFQATT and SNEGSKA (reference sequence). The source of this sequence is a woman aged 30 to 39 in good health. Sequenced material: blood. The J gene is TRBJ2-7, the V gene TRBV20-1; D may be TRBD1 (6 bases). CDR3 nucleotide sequence: TGCAGTGCTCAAGGACAGTACGAGCAGTACTTC. Protein product: CSAQGQYEQYF.